Listed below are T cell receptor beta chains from one sample, sequenced in a study of cytotoxic CD8 clonotypes in ibrutinib-treated CLL. Method: immunoSEQ multiplex PCR; TCRdb's copy keeps in-frame clones and lacks some. The sample yields approximately 160,000 clones, approximately 91% seen once. Sequencing was performed on PBMCs, taken at disease progression, from a patient treated with ibrutinib. All receptors come from a human donor with chronic lymphocytic leukemia. Each CDR3 is given with its conserved first and last residue. The order of the fields is J gene, clone size, D gene, V gene, CDR3 DNA, CDR3 protein. D genes are given only for firm matches. Clone size, where shown, is once, few, many, or a class for clones that have expanded.

TRBJ2-7	NA	TRBD2	TRBV19	TGTGCCAGTAGTATCCGCCTCGGGACTAGCGAACTGTACTTC	CASSIRLGTSELYF
TRBJ1-1	once	NA	TRBV7-2	TGTGCCAGCAGCTTAGCGTGGCGGGCGAACACTGAAGCTTTCTTT	CASSLAWRANTEAFF
TRBJ2-7	NA	NA	TRBV27	TGTGCCAGCAGTCCCGCCTCCAGCGGCCCCCCCTACGAGCAGTACTTC	CASSPASSGPPYEQYF
TRBJ1-5	NA	NA	TRBV6-5	TGTGCCAGCAGTTACTCGAGGTGGGCGAGGGATCAGCCCCAGCATTTT	CASSYSRWARDQPQHF
TRBJ1-5	NA	TRBD1	TRBV27	TGTGCCAGCAGGGGCTTTGGACAGGGGGGAAGAGGCAATCAGCCCCAGCATTTT	CASRGFGQGGRGNQPQHF
TRBJ2-1	NA	NA	TRBV7-9	TGTGCCAGCGAACCCAGTTACAATGAGCAGTTCTTC	CASEPSYNEQFF
TRBJ2-1	NA	NA	TRBV6-1	TGTGCCAGCGGTCCCGGACCCCGGGATAATGAGCAGTTCTTC	CASGPGPRDNEQFF
TRBJ1-5	NA	NA	TRBV5-6	TGTGCCAGCAGCTTGGCCGACAATCGTACCGGCAATCAGCCCCAGCATTTT	CASSLADNRTGNQPQHF
TRBJ2-1	few	NA	TRBV19	TGTGCCAGTAGTGGACAGCAGTCGAAGGATCAGTTCTTC	CASSGQQSKDQFF
TRBJ1-2	NA	NA	TRBV27	TGTGCCAGCAGTTTATCATTTCTTAGGGACTCAAAGGGAGGCTACACCTTC	CASSLSFLRDSKGGYTF
TRBJ2-2	NA	NA	TRBV10-3	TGTGCCATCAGTGACGTCCCCTCTGGCGGCCGTACCGGGGAGCTGTTTTTT	CAISDVPSGGRTGELFF
TRBJ2-3	NA	TRBD2	TRBV6-5	TGTGCCAGCAGTTACCAGGGACTAGTAGGGCCAGATACGCAGTATTTT	CASSYQGLVGPDTQYF
TRBJ2-7	NA	TRBD2	TRBV27	TGTGCCAGCAGTGGACTAGCGGGTGTGACTTTTCGCGAGCAGTACTTC	CASSGLAGVTFREQYF
TRBJ1-2	NA	TRBD1	TRBV29-1	TGCAGCGCCGGGACAGGGGTCGGCTACACCTTC	CSAGTGVGYTF
TRBJ2-2	NA	NA	TRBV29-1	TGCAGCGTTCTCCCGGCAGGGCAATTCAACACCGGGGAGCTGTTTTTT	CSVLPAGQFNTGELFF
TRBJ1-4	NA	NA	TRBV5-1	TGCGCCAGCAGCTTGGAGGGGGCAACTAATGAAAAACTGTTTTTT	CASSLEGATNEKLFF
TRBJ2-7	NA	TRBD2	TRBV25-1	TGTGCCAGCAGTGAGGGACTAGCGGGAGGGTCCCACGAGCAGTACTTC	CASSEGLAGGSHEQYF
TRBJ1-1	NA	NA	TRBV5-4	TGTGCCAGCAGCTTGGACATTTCGATTGTAGCTTTCTTT	CASSLDISIVAFF
TRBJ1-1	NA	NA	TRBV10-2	TGCGCCAGCAGTGAGTACGGGGGGGCGTATGAAGCTTTCTTT	CASSEYGGAYEAFF
TRBJ1-5	NA	TRBD1	TRBV4-2	TGTGCCAGCAGCCAGGCCGGGACAGGGAATCAGCCCCAGCATTTT	CASSQAGTGNQPQHF
TRBJ2-7	NA	TRBD2	TRBV11-2	TGTGCCAGCAGCTTAGACGGACTAGAATACGAGCAGTACTTC	CASSLDGLEYEQYF
TRBJ2-7	NA	TRBD1	TRBV15	TGTGCCACCAGCCAAATCACCGGAAACAGGGGGTACGAGCAGTACTTC	CATSQITGNRGYEQYF
TRBJ1-5	NA	NA	TRBV6-5	TGTGCCAGCAGGACAGTTGGACAGCCCCAGCATTTT	CASRTVGQPQHF
TRBJ1-2	NA	NA	TRBV28	TGTGCCAGCAGTCTAATTCCCACCGGGACGACCGTCTATGGCTACACCTTC	CASSLIPTGTTVYGYTF
TRBJ1-1	NA	NA	TRBV10-3	TGTGCCATCAGTGAGTCAAGAACAGGGATAATGAACACTGAAGCTTTCTTT	CAISESRTGIMNTEAFF
TRBJ2-7	NA	TRBD2	TRBV2	TGTGCCAGCAGTGCAGGGACTAGCGGGAGGGCCGTCTCCTACGAGCAGTACTTC	CASSAGTSGRAVSYEQYF
TRBJ2-7	NA	NA	TRBV5-1	TGCGCCAGCAGCTTGGAGAGGGGAGTCCTCGAGCAGTACTTC	CASSLERGVLEQYF
TRBJ2-1	NA	NA	TRBV6-4	TGTGCCAGCAGTGTGAGGGCGGGACATGAGCAGTTCTTC	CASSVRAGHEQFF
TRBJ2-7	NA	NA	TRBV11-2	TGTGCCAGCAGCCCGGGGGGAGGGGGAGGCCTTTCCTACGAGCAGTACTTC	CASSPGGGGGLSYEQYF
TRBJ1-1	NA	NA	TRBV5-1	TGCGCCAGCAGCCTTACAGGGATAACTGAAGCTTTCTTT	CASSLTGITEAFF
TRBJ2-1	NA	TRBD2	TRBV6-5	TGTGCCAGCAATCAGCGGGAGTCGGCTGCGCAGTTCTTC	CASNQRESAAQFF